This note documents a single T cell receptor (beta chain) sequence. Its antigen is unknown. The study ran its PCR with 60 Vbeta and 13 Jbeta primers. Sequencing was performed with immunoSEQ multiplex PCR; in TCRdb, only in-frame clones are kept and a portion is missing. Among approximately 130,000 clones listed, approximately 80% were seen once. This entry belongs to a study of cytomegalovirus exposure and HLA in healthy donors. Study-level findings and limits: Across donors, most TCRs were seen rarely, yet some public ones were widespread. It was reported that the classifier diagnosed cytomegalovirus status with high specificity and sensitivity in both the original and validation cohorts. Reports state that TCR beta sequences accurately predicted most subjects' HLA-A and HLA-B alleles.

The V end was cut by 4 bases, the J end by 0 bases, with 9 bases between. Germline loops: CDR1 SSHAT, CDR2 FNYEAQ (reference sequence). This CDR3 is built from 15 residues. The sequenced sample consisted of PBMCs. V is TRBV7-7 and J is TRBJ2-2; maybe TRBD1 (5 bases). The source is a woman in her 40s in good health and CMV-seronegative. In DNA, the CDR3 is TGTGCCAGCAGCTCCGACAGCTCGAACACCGGGGAGCTGTTTTTT. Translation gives CASSSDSSNTGELFF.